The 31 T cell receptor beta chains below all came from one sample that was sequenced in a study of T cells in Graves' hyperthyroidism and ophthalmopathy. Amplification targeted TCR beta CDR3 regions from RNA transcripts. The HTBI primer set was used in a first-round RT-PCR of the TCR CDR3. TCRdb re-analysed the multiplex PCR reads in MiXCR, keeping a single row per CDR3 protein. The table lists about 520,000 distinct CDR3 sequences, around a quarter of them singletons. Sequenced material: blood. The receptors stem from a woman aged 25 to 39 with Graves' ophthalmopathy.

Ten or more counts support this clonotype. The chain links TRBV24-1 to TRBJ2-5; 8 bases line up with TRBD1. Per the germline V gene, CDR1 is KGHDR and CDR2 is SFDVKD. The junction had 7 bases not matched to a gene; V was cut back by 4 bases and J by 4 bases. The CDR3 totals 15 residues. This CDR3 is CATSERQGTAETQYF. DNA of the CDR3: TGTGCCACCAGTGAGCGACAGGGGACGGCAGAGACCCAGTACTTC.

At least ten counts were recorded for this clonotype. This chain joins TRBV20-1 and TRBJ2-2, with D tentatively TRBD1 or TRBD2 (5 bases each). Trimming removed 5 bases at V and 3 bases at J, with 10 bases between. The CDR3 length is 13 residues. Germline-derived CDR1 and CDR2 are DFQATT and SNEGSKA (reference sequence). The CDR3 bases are TGCAGTGCTCCGGGACGGGACACCGGGGAGCTGTTTTTT. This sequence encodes CSAPGRDTGELFF.

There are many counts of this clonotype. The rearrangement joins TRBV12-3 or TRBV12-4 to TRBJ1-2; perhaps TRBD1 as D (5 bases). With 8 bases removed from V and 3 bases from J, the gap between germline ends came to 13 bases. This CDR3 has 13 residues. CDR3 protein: CASLGTADYGYTF. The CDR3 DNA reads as TGTGCCAGCCTGGGGACCGCTGACTATGGCTACACCTTC.

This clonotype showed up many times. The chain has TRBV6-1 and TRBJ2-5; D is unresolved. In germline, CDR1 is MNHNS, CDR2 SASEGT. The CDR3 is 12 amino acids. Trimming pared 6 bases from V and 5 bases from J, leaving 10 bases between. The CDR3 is CASSSIRETQYF. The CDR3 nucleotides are TGTGCCAGCAGCTCCATTCGGGAGACCCAGTACTTC.

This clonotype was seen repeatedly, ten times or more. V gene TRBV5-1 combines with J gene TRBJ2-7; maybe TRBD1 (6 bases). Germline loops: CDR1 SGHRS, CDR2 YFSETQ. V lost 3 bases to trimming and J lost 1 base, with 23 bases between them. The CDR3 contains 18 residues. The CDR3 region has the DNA TGCGCCAGCAGCTACAGCAACCTAACAGGGTTGGGATCCTACGAGCAGTACTTC. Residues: CASSYSNLTGLGSYEQYF.

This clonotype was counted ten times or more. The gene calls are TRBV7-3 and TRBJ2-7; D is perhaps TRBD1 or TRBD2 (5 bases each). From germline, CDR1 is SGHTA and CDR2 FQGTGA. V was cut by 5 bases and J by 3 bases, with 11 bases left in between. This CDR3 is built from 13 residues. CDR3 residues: CASSNRDGYEQYF. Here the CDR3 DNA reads TGTGCCAGCAGCAATAGGGACGGCTACGAGCAGTACTTC.

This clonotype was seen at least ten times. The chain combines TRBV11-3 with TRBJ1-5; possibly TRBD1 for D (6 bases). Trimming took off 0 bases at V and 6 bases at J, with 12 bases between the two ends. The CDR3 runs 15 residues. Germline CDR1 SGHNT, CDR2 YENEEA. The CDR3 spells CASSLDTRGGQPQHF. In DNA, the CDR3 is TGTGCCAGCAGCTTAGATACCAGGGGTGGTCAGCCCCAGCATTTT.

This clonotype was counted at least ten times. CDR3 nucleotide sequence: TGCGCCAGCAGCCCGTGGGGGGAGAACACCGGGGAGCTGTTTTTT. Amino acids: CASSPWGENTGELFF. The chain combines TRBV5-1 with TRBJ2-2; tentative D call: TRBD2 (6 bases). This CDR3 comprises 15 residues. Trimming shortened V by 4 bases and J by 1 base, and 11 bases separated the two germline ends. Germline-derived CDR1 and CDR2 are SGHRS and YFSETQ.

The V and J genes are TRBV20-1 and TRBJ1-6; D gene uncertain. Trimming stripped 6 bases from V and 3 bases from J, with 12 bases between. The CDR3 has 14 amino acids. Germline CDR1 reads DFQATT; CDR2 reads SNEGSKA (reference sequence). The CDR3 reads CSAPLEDYNSPLHF. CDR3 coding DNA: TGCAGTGCCCCCCTTGAGGACTATAATTCACCCCTCCACTTT.

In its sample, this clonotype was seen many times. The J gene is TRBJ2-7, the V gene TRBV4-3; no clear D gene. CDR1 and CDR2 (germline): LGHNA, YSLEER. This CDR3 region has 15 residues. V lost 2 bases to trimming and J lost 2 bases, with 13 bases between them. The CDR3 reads CASSQSETNPYEQYF. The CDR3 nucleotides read TGCGCCAGCAGCCAATCAGAGACGAACCCCTACGAGCAGTACTTC.

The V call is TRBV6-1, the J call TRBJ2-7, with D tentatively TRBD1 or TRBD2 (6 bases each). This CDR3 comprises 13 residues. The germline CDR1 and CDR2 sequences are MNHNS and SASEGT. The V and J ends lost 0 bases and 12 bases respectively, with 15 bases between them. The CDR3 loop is CASSEAVGGTGYF. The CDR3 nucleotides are TGTGCCAGCAGTGAAGCGGTCGGGGGCACTGGGTACTTC.

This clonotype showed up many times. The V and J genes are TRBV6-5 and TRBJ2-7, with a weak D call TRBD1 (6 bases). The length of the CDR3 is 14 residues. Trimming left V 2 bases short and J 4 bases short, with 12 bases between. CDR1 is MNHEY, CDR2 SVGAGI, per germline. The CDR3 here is CASSYGTITYEQYF. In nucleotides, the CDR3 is TGTGCCAGCAGTTACGGGACAATTACGTACGAGCAGTACTTC.

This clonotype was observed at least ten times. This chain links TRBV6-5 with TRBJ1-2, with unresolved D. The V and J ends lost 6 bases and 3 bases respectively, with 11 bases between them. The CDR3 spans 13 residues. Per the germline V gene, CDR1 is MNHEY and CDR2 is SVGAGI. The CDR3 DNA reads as TGTGCCAGCAGATTAGGCCGTGACTATGGCTACACCTTC. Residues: CASRLGRDYGYTF.

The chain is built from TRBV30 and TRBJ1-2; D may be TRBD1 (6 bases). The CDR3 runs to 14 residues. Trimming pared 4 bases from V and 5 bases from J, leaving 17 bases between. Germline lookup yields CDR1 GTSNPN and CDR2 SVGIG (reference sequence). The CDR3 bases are TGTGCCTGGAACAGGGAGGTGGGGGGATATGGCTACACCTTC. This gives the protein CAWNREVGGYGYTF.

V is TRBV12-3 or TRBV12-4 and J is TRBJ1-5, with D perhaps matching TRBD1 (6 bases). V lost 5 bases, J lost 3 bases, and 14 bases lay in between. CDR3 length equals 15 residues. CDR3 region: CASSGTQVTNQPQHF. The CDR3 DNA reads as TGTGCCAGCAGTGGGACACAGGTGACCAATCAGCCCCAGCATTTT.

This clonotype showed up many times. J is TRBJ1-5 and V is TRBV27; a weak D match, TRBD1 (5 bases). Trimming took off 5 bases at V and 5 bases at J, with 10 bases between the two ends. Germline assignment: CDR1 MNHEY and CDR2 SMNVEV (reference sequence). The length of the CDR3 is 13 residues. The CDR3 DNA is TGTGCCAGCAGTCCACGGGGCGATCAGCCCCAGCATTTT. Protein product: CASSPRGDQPQHF.

CDR3 region: CASSRGGGKSEAFF. The CDR3 DNA sequence: TGTGCCAGCAGTCGCGGGGGGGGGAAAAGTGAAGCTTTCTTT. This sequence joins TRBV3-1 and TRBJ1-1; the D gene is possibly TRBD1 (5 bases). The germline gives CDR1 LGHDT, CDR2 YNNKEL (reference sequence). CDR3 length: 14 amino acids. V lost 6 bases to trimming and J lost 7 bases, with 18 bases between them.

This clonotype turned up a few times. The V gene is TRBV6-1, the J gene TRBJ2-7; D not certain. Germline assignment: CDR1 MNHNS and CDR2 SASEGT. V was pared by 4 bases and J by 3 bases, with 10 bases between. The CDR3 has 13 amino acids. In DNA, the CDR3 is TGTGCCAGCAGTGGAGGAGTAGACTACGAGCAGTACTTC. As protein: CASSGGVDYEQYF.

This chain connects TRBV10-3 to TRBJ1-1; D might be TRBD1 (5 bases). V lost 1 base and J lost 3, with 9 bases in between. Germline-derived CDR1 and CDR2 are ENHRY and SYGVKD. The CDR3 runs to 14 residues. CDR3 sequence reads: CAISEYKGDTEAFF. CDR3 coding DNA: TGTGCCATCAGTGAGTATAAAGGGGACACTGAAGCTTTCTTT.

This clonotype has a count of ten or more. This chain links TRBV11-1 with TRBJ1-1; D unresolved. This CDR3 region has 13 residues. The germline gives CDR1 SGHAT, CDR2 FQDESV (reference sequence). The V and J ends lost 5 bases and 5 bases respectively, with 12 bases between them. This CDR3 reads CASSRFSRTEAFF. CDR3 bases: TGTGCCAGCAGCCGGTTCAGTCGGACTGAAGCTTTCTTT.

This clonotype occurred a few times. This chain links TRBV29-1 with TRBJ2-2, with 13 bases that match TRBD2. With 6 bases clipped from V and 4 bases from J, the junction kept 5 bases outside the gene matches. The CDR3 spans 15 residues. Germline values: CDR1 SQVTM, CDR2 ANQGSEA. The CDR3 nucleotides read TGCAGCGTCCGACTAGCGGGAGGTAGCACCGGGGAGCTGTTTTTT. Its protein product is CSVRLAGGSTGELFF.

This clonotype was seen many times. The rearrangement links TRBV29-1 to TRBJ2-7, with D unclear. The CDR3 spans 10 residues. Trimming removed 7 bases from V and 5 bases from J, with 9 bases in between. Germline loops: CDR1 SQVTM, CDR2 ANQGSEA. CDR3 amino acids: CSAKSDEQYF. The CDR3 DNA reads TGCAGCGCTAAATCGGACGAGCAGTACTTC.

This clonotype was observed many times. Here the CDR3 reads CASSDRYGYTF. The CDR3 bases are TGTGCCAGCAGTGACAGATATGGCTACACCTTC. V is TRBV2 and J is TRBJ1-2; D unclear. The V end lost 3 bases, the J end lost 5 bases, and 4 bases lay between the germline ends. This CDR3 is built from 11 residues. The V gene's germline CDR1 is SNHLY and CDR2 FYNNEI.

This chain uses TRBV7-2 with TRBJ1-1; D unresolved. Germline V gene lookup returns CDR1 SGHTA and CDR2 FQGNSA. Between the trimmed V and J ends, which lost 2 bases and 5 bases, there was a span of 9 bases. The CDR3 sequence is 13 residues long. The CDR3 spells CASSLTLSTEAFF. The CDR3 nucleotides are TGTGCCAGCAGCTTAACACTATCGACTGAAGCTTTCTTT.

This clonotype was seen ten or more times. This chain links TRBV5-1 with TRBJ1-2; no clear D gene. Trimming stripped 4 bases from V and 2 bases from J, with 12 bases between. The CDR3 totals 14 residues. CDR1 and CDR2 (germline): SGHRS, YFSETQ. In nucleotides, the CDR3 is TGCGCCAGCAGCCGTACGACGGAGAACTATGGCTACACCTTC. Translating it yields CASSRTTENYGYTF.

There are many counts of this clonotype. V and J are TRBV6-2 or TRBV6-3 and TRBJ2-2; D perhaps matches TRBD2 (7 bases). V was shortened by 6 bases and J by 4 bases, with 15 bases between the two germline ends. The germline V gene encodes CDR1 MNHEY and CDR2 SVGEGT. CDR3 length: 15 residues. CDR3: CASRPGGRGTGELFF. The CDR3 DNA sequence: TGTGCCAGCAGGCCGGGGGGCCGGGGCACCGGGGAGCTGTTTTTT.

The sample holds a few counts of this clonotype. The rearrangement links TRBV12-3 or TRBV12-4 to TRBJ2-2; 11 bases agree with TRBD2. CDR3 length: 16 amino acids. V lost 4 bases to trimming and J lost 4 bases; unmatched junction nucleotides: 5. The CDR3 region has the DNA TGTGCCAGCAGTTCTCCGGGACTAGCGGTCACCGGGGAGCTGTTTTTT. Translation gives CASSSPGLAVTGELFF.

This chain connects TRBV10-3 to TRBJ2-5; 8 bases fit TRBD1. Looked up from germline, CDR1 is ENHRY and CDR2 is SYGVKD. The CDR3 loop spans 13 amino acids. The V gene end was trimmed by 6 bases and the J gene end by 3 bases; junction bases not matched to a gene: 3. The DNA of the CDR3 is TGTGCCATCAGGCCGGGACAGGAAGAGACCCAGTACTTC. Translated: CAIRPGQEETQYF.

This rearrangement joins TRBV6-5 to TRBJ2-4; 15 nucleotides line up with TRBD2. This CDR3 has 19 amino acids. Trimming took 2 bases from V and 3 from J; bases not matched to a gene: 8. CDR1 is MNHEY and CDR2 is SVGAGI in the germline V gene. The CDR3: CASSYLGLAGGLVKNIQYF. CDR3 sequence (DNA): TGTGCCAGCAGTTACCTTGGACTAGCGGGAGGGCTGGTCAAAAACATTCAGTACTTC.

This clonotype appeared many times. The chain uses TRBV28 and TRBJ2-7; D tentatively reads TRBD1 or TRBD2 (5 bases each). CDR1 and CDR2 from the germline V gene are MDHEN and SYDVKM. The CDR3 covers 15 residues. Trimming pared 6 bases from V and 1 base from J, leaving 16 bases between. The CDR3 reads CASSVTVRGSYEQYF. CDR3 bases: TGTGCCAGCAGCGTGACAGTTCGGGGTTCCTACGAGCAGTACTTC.

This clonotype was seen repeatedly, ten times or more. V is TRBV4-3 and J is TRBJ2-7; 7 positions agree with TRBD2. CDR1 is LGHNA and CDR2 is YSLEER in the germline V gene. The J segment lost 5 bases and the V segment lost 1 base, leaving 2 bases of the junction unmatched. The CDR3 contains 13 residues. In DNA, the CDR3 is TGCGCCAGCAGCCAAGGGACTAGGGACGAGCAGTACTTC. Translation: CASSQGTRDEQYF.